The source of this TCR beta chain is a study of CD8 T cells in ankylosing spondylitis. The study, taken as a whole, reports: What seemed typical of ankylosing spondylitis blood was a TCR beta motif built from about 8 highly homologous variants.

Germline V lookup: CDR1 ENHRY, CDR2 SYGVKD. Trimming cost V 5 bases and J 4 bases; bases outside gene matches: 5. The CDR3 is 14 residues long. Using its own MiXCR run on the 5' RACE reads, TCRdb lists one record per CDR3 protein. The sample gives about 500,000 distinct CDR3 sequences, about 5.2% of which show up once; roughly 3.3% is in the top ten. This clonotype occurred many times. Its antigen is as yet unknown. This clonotype originated in a male donor with ankylosing spondylitis. The chain recombines TRBV10-3 with TRBJ2-1, with 7 bases matching TRBD1. Sequenced: blood, either unsorted or a sorted T cell fraction (not recorded which). The CDR3 DNA follows: TGTGCCATCAGTCCAGGGACAGATTACAATGAGCAGTTCTTC. It yields the protein CAISPGTDYNEQFF.